This T cell receptor (beta chain) appears in the sequencing data of a study of CD8 T cells in ankylosing spondylitis. CDR3 length: 14 residues. V dropped 4 bases and J dropped 2 bases, with 9 bases sitting between them. CDR1 and CDR2 from the germline V gene are ENHRY and SYGVKD. With regard to this clonotype: Antigen: not known. A much larger clone is a single base away; this may be a read error.

TCRdb reanalysed the 5' RACE reads using MiXCR and keeps one entry per CDR3 protein. The sample carries about 510,000 distinct CDR3 sequences, approximately 5% recorded once. Broader study findings: A number of the motif variants had already been described in reactive arthritis synovial fluid and blood. Ankylosing spondylitis blood appeared to be characterized by a TCR beta motif of 8 or 9 highly homologous variants. Significant enrichment of disease-linked clones was reported in matched ankylosing spondylitis synovial fluid.

This sequence originates from a male donor with ankylosing spondylitis. The sample comprised blood, either unsorted or a sorted T cell fraction (not recorded which). The rearrangement links TRBV10-3 to TRBJ1-3; D is ambiguous. The chain's CDR3 is CAISAEIPGNTIYF. In DNA, the CDR3 is TGTGCCATCAGTGCCGAGATTCCTGGAAACACCATATATTTT.